These 16 T cell receptor beta chains came from one sample sequenced in a study of cytomegalovirus exposure and HLA in healthy donors. The PCR employed 60 Vbeta primers together with 13 Jbeta primers. Clones were read by immunoSEQ multiplex PCR, and TCRdb kept only the in-frame ones, dropping some. Among about 170,000 clones, approximately 86% were seen once, and the ten largest hold less than 2%. Material for sequencing was PBMCs. The receptor set was obtained from a male donor in good health and CMV-seronegative.

The genes are TRBV27 and TRBJ2-7; 7 bases fit TRBD1. The CDR3 has 14 residues. The junction had 6 bases not matched to a gene; V was cut back by 5 bases and J by 2 bases. Germline V gene lookup returns CDR1 MNHEY and CDR2 SMNVEV (reference sequence). The CDR3 region is CASSLQGQTYEQYF. CDR3 in DNA: TGTGCCAGCAGTCTACAGGGACAGACCTACGAGCAGTACTTC.

V gene TRBV6-5 combines with J gene TRBJ2-7; D remains unclear. The V gene lost 3 bases and the J gene lost 0 bases, with 12 bases spanning the gap. CDR3 length: 15 residues. Germline lookup yields CDR1 MNHEY and CDR2 SVGAGI. CDR3 in amino acids: CASSYTEYSSYEQYF. DNA of the CDR3: TGTGCCAGCAGTTATACGGAGTATAGCTCCTACGAGCAGTACTTC.

This clone was seen a few times. The CDR3 bases are TGTGCCAGCAGCGCTTCGACAGGGGAAGAGACCCAGTACTTC. This codes for CASSASTGEETQYF. This chain links TRBV7-9 with TRBJ2-5; TRBD1 matches 8 bases. V was pared by 5 bases and J by 3 bases, with 5 bases of the junction left unmatched. The CDR3 is made up of 14 amino acids. Germline CDR1 is SEHNR and CDR2 is FQNEAQ (reference sequence).

The V call is TRBV7-6, the J call TRBJ1-2, with D possibly matching TRBD1 (6 bases). The CDR3 contains 13 residues. The germline gives CDR1 SGHVS, CDR2 FNYEAQ. V lost 2 bases and J lost 8, with 12 bases in between. The CDR3 region is CASSLPGGHGYTF. The CDR3 coding sequence is TGTGCCAGCAGCTTACCCGGGGGGCACGGCTACACCTTC.

The chain uses TRBV6-5 and TRBJ2-7; TRBD1 is a possible D gene (6 bases). Trimming pared 3 bases from V and 3 bases from J, leaving 15 bases between. The CDR3 has 15 amino acids. The germline CDR1 and CDR2 sequences are MNHEY and SVGAGI. The CDR3 loop is CASSYTPQGYYEQYF. The DNA for the CDR3 is TGTGCCAGCAGTTATACCCCCCAGGGGTACTACGAGCAGTACTTC.

This clone came up once. The CDR3 region has the DNA TGTGCCAGCAGCAACCACGGGACAGACCAAGAGACCCAGTACTTC. This sequence encodes CASSNHGTDQETQYF. The chain employs TRBV5-5 and TRBJ2-5, with 7 bases aligning to TRBD1. The CDR3 has 15 amino acids. Germline loops: CDR1 SGHKS, CDR2 YYEKEE (reference sequence). J was trimmed by 0 bases and V by 4 bases; bases with no gene match: 6.

The chain links TRBV4-2 to TRBJ2-7; a possible D gene is TRBD1 (5 bases). The germline CDR1 and CDR2 sequences are LGHNA and YNFKEQ. V was cut by 3 bases and J by 4 bases, with 13 bases left in between. The CDR3 has 14 amino acids. CDR3 sequence reads: CASSQVTGEYEQYF. CDR3 in DNA: TGTGCCAGCAGCCAGGTTACAGGTGAATACGAGCAGTACTTC.

This rearrangement joins TRBV10-3 to TRBJ2-3; 9 positions match TRBD2. This CDR3 is 15 amino acids long. J gave up 0 bases and V 4 bases, and 2 bases lay outside the gene matches. Germline values: CDR1 ENHRY, CDR2 SYGVKD. CDR3 loop: CAISGAGGSTDTQYF. The CDR3 nucleotides read TGTGCCATCAGTGGGGCGGGAGGGAGCACAGATACGCAGTATTTT.

V is TRBV6-6 and J is TRBJ2-7, with D uncertain. Trimming left V 2 bases short and J 3 bases short, with 11 bases between. The CDR3 spans 14 residues. CDR1 and CDR2 (germline): MNHNY, SVGAGI (reference sequence). The CDR3 region is CASSYDFSFYEQYF. Written as DNA, the CDR3 is TGTGCCAGCAGTTACGACTTCAGCTTCTACGAGCAGTACTTC.

The chain links TRBV27 to TRBJ2-6, with 8 bases aligning to TRBD2. This CDR3 contains 16 residues. The germline gives CDR1 MNHEY, CDR2 SMNVEV (reference sequence). With 6 bases clipped from V and 1 base from J, the junction kept 5 bases outside the gene matches. In DNA form, the CDR3 reads TGTGCCAGCAGCGGGGGGGGTGTTTCTGGGGCCAACGTCCTGACTTTC. Its translation is CASSGGGVSGANVLTF.

This chain uses TRBV6-5 with TRBJ2-7; 7 nucleotides match TRBD1. The trim removed 6 bases at V and 2 bases at J, leaving 7 bases unmatched. This CDR3 contains 14 residues. CDR1 MNHEY and CDR2 SVGAGI come from the germline V gene. CDR3 sequence (DNA): TGTGCCAGCAGCGCTCCGGGACAGCCCTACGAGCAGTACTTC. This translates into CASSAPGQPYEQYF.

The chain links TRBV28 to TRBJ2-7; 9 bases line up with TRBD1. The length of the CDR3 is 16 residues. The V segment lost 1 base and the J segment 2 bases; nucleotides outside the gene matches: 6. Per the germline V gene, CDR1 is MDHEN and CDR2 is SYDVKM. The CDR3 protein is CASSLSGQGLTYEQYF. CDR3 in DNA: TGTGCCAGCAGTTTATCGGGACAGGGCCTGACCTACGAGCAGTACTTC. Drawing the rest from reference TRBV28 and TRBJ2-7, the complete variable domain is DVKVTQSSRYLVKRTGEKVFLECVQDMDHENMFWYRQDPGLGLRLIYFSYDVKMKEKGDIPEGYSVSREKKERFSLILESASTNQTSMYLCASSLSGQGLTYEQYFGPGTRLTVT.

V usage is TRBV5-4 and J usage is TRBJ2-7; 8 bases are a match to TRBD2. This CDR3 is 14 amino acids long. V was pared by 7 bases and J by 2 bases, with 8 bases of the junction left unmatched. Germline CDR1 is SGHNT and CDR2 is YYREEE (reference sequence). The CDR3 here is CASSSGSWTYEQYF. The CDR3 DNA follows: TGTGCCAGCTCCAGCGGGAGCTGGACCTACGAGCAGTACTTC.

V gene TRBV5-6 combines with J gene TRBJ2-6; no definite D call. The germline V gene encodes CDR1 SGHDT and CDR2 YYEEEE. The CDR3 runs to 15 residues. V dropped 5 bases and J dropped 1 base, with 10 bases sitting between them. DNA for the CDR3: TGTGCCAGCAGACCCACGAGGTCTGGGGCCAACGTCCTGACTTTC. Translating it yields CASRPTRSGANVLTF. Complete variable domain (other parts from reference TRBV5-6 and TRBJ2-6): DAGVTQSPTHLIKTRGQQVTLRCSPKSGHDTVSWYQQALGQGPQFIFQYYEEEERQRGNFPDRFSGHQFPNYSSELNVNALLLGDSALYLCASRPTRSGANVLTFGAGSRLTVL.

The rearrangement joins TRBV28 to TRBJ1-2, with no clear D. The CDR3 is made up of 15 amino acids. CDR1 MDHEN and CDR2 SYDVKM come from the germline V gene. V gave up 1 base and J gave up 0 bases, with 9 bases separating them. CDR3 amino acids: CASSLYRGANYGYTF. In nucleotides, the CDR3 is TGTGCCAGCAGTTTATATCGGGGAGCTAACTATGGCTACACCTTC.

This clone has only a few counts. The V call is TRBV30, the J call TRBJ1-6; D gene uncertain. Germline V CDR1 and CDR2: GTSNPN, SVGIG (reference sequence). V was clipped by 6 bases and J by 8 bases, with 5 bases between them. The CDR3 contains 10 residues. The CDR3 sequence is CACLDSPLHF. DNA for the CDR3: TGTGCCTGCTTAGATTCACCCCTCCACTTT.